A selection of T cell receptor beta chains follows, all from one sample in a study of blood T cells in healthy people across ages. TCRdb ran MiXCR on the 5' RACE reads and lists one entry per CDR3 protein. The table records over 450,000 distinct CDR3 sequences, 20% to 30% of them present only once. These data were likewise used in another study, on T cells of mothers and their children.

The material sequenced was blood. The origin of the receptors is a boy under 18 in good health. Both conserved end residues are part of each CDR3. D genes are given only for firm matches. Clone size is shown for a subset of rows, as once, few, many or a class of expanded clone.

j_call: TRBJ2-3; d_call: .; v_call: TRBV20-1; clone_size: few; cdr3_nt: TGCAGTGCTCAGGCCCACGCAAGGGGCACAGATACGCAGTATTTT; cdr3_aa: CSAQAHARGTDTQYF
j_call: TRBJ1-5; d_call: .; v_call: TRBV27; clone_size: few; cdr3_nt: TGTGCCAGCAGTTTATGGGGGGGGAATCAGCCCCAGCATTTT; cdr3_aa: CASSLWGGNQPQHF
j_call: TRBJ1-2; d_call: .; v_call: TRBV5-6; clone_size: few; cdr3_nt: TGTGCCAGCAGTTTGGACGGACTGTACTATGGCTACACCTTC; cdr3_aa: CASSLDGLYYGYTF
j_call: TRBJ2-3; d_call: .; v_call: TRBV20-1; clone_size: .; cdr3_nt: TGCGGACTGCGGTGCACAGATACGCAGTATTTT; cdr3_aa: CGLRCTDTQYF
j_call: TRBJ2-5; d_call: TRBD1; v_call: TRBV9; clone_size: few; cdr3_nt: TGTGCCAGCAGCCCTCCCCCCCCGGGACAGCTGAAGACCCAGTACTTC; cdr3_aa: CASSPPPPGQLKTQYF
j_call: TRBJ2-1; d_call: .; v_call: TRBV28; clone_size: few; cdr3_nt: TGTGCCAGCAGGGAAACAGGGAGGTTAAACAATGAGCAGTTCTTC; cdr3_aa: CASRETGRLNNEQFF
j_call: TRBJ1-2; d_call: .; v_call: TRBV29-1; clone_size: .; cdr3_nt: TGCAGCGTCGAGACCAAGAACTATGGCTACACCTTC; cdr3_aa: CSVETKNYGYTF
j_call: TRBJ2-5; d_call: .; v_call: TRBV2; clone_size: few; cdr3_nt: TGTGCCAGCAGGAAAGAGCGGCACATTGCGACAGAGACCCAGTACTTC; cdr3_aa: CASRKERHIATETQYF
j_call: TRBJ2-7; d_call: .; v_call: TRBV5-1; clone_size: few; cdr3_nt: TGCGCCAGCAGCTTGGAGTTCTCCGGGAGATTCTACGAGCAGTACTTC; cdr3_aa: CASSLEFSGRFYEQYF
j_call: TRBJ2-5; d_call: TRBD1; v_call: TRBV4-3; clone_size: few; cdr3_nt: TGCGCCAGCAGCCAAGTGGGACAGAGCGATTACCAAGAGACCCAGTACTTC; cdr3_aa: CASSQVGQSDYQETQYF
j_call: TRBJ2-1; d_call: .; v_call: TRBV28; clone_size: few; cdr3_nt: TGTGCCAGCAGTTACCGCGGGACTTCTTACAATGAGCAGTTCTTC; cdr3_aa: CASSYRGTSYNEQFF
j_call: TRBJ2-7; d_call: .; v_call: TRBV10-3; clone_size: few; cdr3_nt: TGTGCCATCGGTGAGTCCCCACAGTACGAGCAGTACTTC; cdr3_aa: CAIGESPQYEQYF
j_call: TRBJ2-7; d_call: .; v_call: TRBV29-1; clone_size: .; cdr3_nt: TGCAGCGTTGAAAGAGTCACCGTGGGCACCTACGAGCAGTACTTC; cdr3_aa: CSVERVTVGTYEQYF
j_call: TRBJ1-1; d_call: TRBD1; v_call: TRBV7-9; clone_size: many; cdr3_nt: TGTGCCAGCAGCTTAAACCAGGGGGCGCGAACTGAAGCTTTCTTT; cdr3_aa: CASSLNQGARTEAFF
j_call: TRBJ2-6; d_call: .; v_call: TRBV6-5; clone_size: .; cdr3_nt: TGTGCCAGCAGTTATATGTACTCTGGGGCCAACGTCCTGACTTTC; cdr3_aa: CASSYMYSGANVLTF
j_call: TRBJ1-2; d_call: .; v_call: TRBV27; clone_size: many; cdr3_nt: TGTGCCAGCAGTTCCTCGGCTAACTATGGCTACACCTTC; cdr3_aa: CASSSSANYGYTF
j_call: TRBJ2-2; d_call: .; v_call: TRBV9; clone_size: .; cdr3_nt: TGTGCCAGCAGCGTAGGACCACACACCGGGGAGCTGTTTTTT; cdr3_aa: CASSVGPHTGELFF
j_call: TRBJ2-7; d_call: .; v_call: TRBV27; clone_size: few; cdr3_nt: TGTGCCAGCAGCCCCTTCTTGGGCCGGGACCGAAGCTCCTACGAGCAGTACTTC; cdr3_aa: CASSPFLGRDRSSYEQYF
j_call: TRBJ2-1; d_call: TRBD1; v_call: TRBV7-2; clone_size: .; cdr3_nt: TGTGCCAGCAGGCGACAGGGGGCCCTCCTAGACAATGAGCAGTTCTTC; cdr3_aa: CASRRQGALLDNEQFF
j_call: TRBJ2-2; d_call: .; v_call: TRBV28; clone_size: .; cdr3_nt: TGTGCCAGCAGTTTACCAGGCGCCGGGGAGCTGTTTTTT; cdr3_aa: CASSLPGAGELFF
j_call: TRBJ2-3; d_call: .; v_call: TRBV9; clone_size: .; cdr3_nt: TGTGCCAGCAGCGTACAGGGTTCCGGGACAGATACGCAGTATTTT; cdr3_aa: CASSVQGSGTDTQYF
j_call: TRBJ2-1; d_call: TRBD2; v_call: TRBV11-1; clone_size: .; cdr3_nt: TGTGCCAGCAGCTTAGCCGGAGGGGCCGGGACTAGCGGGATAAATGAGCAGTTCTTC; cdr3_aa: CASSLAGGAGTSGINEQFF